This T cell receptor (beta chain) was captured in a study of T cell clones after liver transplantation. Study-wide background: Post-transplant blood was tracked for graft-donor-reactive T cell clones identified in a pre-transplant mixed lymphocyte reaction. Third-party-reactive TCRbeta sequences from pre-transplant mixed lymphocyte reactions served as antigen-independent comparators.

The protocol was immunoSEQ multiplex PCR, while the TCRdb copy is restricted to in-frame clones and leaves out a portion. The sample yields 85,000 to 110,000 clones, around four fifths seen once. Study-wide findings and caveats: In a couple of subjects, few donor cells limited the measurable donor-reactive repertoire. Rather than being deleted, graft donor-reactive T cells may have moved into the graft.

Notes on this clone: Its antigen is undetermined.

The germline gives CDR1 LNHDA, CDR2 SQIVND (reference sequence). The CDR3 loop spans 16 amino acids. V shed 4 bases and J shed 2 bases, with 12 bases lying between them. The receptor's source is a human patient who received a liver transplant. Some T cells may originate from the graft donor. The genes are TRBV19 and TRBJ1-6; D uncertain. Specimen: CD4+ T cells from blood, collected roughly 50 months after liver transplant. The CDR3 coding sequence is TGTGCCAGTAGTAAGCCGGGTCCTACCTATAATTCACCCCTCCACTTT. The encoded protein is CASSKPGPTYNSPLHF.